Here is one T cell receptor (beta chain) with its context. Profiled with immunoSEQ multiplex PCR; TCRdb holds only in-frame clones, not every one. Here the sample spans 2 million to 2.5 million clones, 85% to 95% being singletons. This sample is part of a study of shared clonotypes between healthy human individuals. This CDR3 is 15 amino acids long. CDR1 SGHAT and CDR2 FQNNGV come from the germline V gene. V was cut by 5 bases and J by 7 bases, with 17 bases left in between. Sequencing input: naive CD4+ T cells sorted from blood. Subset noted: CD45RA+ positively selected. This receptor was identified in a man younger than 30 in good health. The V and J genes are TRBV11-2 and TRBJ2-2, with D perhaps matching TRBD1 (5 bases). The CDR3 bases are TGTGCCAGCAGCGCGACGGACACCATAGTCGGGGAGCTGTTTTTT. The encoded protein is CASSATDTIVGELFF.